This T cell receptor (beta chain) is drawn from a study of T-cell reconstitution after alpha-beta-depleted transplantation in children. Study-wide results and limits: After one year, T-cell counts and TCRbeta diversity mostly came from new T cells. Several hundred rapidly expanded clones from non-depleted graft cells reportedly supplied alpha-beta T cells about two months post-transplant. In some patients, recipient T cells and intrathymic progenitors surviving conditioning explained high day-60 diversity.

Worth noting for this clonotype: Antigen unknown.

The CDR3 has 13 amino acids. Germline CDR1 and CDR2: SGHAT and FQNNGV. Trimming shortened V by 9 bases and J by 4 bases, and 15 bases separated the two germline ends. The TCRbeta library incorporated unique molecular identifiers. TCRdb independently ran MiXCR on the PCR reads; one entry per CDR3 protein. The profile covers around 500,000 distinct CDR3 sequences, with more than 20% appearing a single time and about 14% taken by the ten largest. Sample: PBMCs, mostly from graft donor cells, taken 360 days after TCRalphabeta/CD19-depleted stem cell transplant. The clonotype originates from a boy in the first two years of life who had a stem cell transplant for acute myeloid leukemia, so the T cells may come from the graft donor. The rearrangement links TRBV11-2 to TRBJ1-1; D is possibly TRBD1 (5 bases). Here the CDR3 reads CASSGGEGTEAFF. The CDR3 nucleotides read TGTGCCAGTTCGGGGGGGGAGGGCACTGAAGCTTTCTTT.